This TCR beta chain came from a study of a mutant IDH1 vaccine in newly diagnosed glioma. Study in general: Vaccine dosing followed radiotherapy by 4-6 weeks, or accompanied temozolomide cycles. Earlier therapy was either radiotherapy, temozolomide, or both, and most got both.

The time point: week 35, safety follow-up. It was 300 ug of mutant IDH1 20-mer peptide that made up each vaccine dose, given with topical imiquimod. Each donor presented with a new WHO grade 3 or 4 astrocytoma that tested IDH1-mutant and showed ATRX loss. Note on this clone: Its antigen remains unknown.

The germline CDR1 and CDR2 sequences are SGHNT and YYREEE (reference sequence). Trimming removed 3 bases at V and 6 bases at J, with 9 bases between. The CDR3 is 13 amino acids. The method was immunoSEQ multiplex PCR; TCRdb's version includes in-frame clones alone and lacks a portion of them. The sample has tens of thousands of clones, roughly 76% seen once. Sequencing used PBMCs, obtained from a glioma patient whose treatment included an IDH1 peptide vaccine. This clonotype originated in a man aged 45-60 years with glioma. This chain joins TRBV5-4 and TRBJ2-2; no firm D call. CDR3 amino acids: CASSWKGSGELFF. The CDR3 coding sequence is TGTGCCAGCAGCTGGAAGGGTTCCGGGGAGCTGTTTTTT.